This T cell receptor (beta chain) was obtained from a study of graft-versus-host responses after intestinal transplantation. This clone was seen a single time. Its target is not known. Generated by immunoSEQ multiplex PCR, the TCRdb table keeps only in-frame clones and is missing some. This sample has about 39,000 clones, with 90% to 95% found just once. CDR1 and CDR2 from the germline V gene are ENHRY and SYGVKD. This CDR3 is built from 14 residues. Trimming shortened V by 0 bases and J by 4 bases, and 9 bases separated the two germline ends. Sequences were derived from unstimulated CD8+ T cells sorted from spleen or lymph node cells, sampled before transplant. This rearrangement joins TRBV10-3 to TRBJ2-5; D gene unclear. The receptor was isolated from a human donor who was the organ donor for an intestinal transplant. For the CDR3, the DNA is TGTGCCATCAGTGAGTCTGGTAGTGGAGAGACCCAGTACTTC. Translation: CAISESGSGETQYF.